Listed here are 14 T cell receptor beta chains from one sample, sequenced in a study of OX40 agonist ivuxolimab in advanced cancers. Method: immunoSEQ multiplex PCR; TCRdb's copy keeps in-frame clones and lacks some. The sample records about 35,000 clones, around 92% being singletons. The sequencing here drew on CD4+ or CD8+ T cells sorted from blood, taken in a trial of the OX40 agonist ivuxolimab. These receptors originate from an adult with an advanced solid tumor such as melanoma, head and neck, liver or kidney cancer.

CDR3 sequence (DNA): TGTGCCAGCAGTTTTTCCTTCTCTGGGGCCAACGTCCTGACTTTC. This gives the protein CASSFSFSGANVLTF. The chain carries TRBV28 and TRBJ2-6, with no clear D. There are 15 residues in the CDR3. Germline V gives CDR1 MDHEN, CDR2 SYDVKM. The V gene lost 3 bases and the J gene lost 0 bases, with 6 bases spanning the gap.

This rearrangement joins TRBV28 to TRBJ1-5, with D possibly being TRBD1 (5 bases). CDR3 length equals 20 residues. Germline-derived CDR1 and CDR2 are MDHEN and SYDVKM. V dropped 6 bases and J dropped 2 bases, with 29 bases sitting between them. CDR3 loop: CASSGVRGLGSWVGNQPQHF. The DNA of the CDR3 is TGTGCCAGCAGCGGGGTGAGGGGCCTCGGGTCGTGGGTGGGCAATCAGCCCCAGCATTTT.

This sequence joins TRBV28 and TRBJ2-7, with TRBD1 matching over 9 bases. After removal of 3 bases from V and 4 bases from J, the junction contained 7 bases not matched to a gene. Germline CDR1 MDHEN, CDR2 SYDVKM. CDR3 size: 15 residues. As DNA, the CDR3 is TGTGCCAGCAGTTTTTTGTACAGGGGGCTATACGAGCAGTACTTC. The encoded protein is CASSFLYRGLYEQYF. Full variable domain (missing parts from reference TRBV28 and TRBJ2-7): DVKVTQSSRYLVKRTGEKVFLECVQDMDHENMFWYRQDPGLGLRLIYFSYDVKMKEKGDIPEGYSVSREKKERFSLILESASTNQTSMYLCASSFLYRGLYEQYFGPGTRLTVT.

This clone occurred once. A junction end diverges from the germline sequence, so it may reflect a read error. The chain is built from TRBV14 and TRBJ2-5; D is ambiguous. Per the germline V gene, CDR1 is SGHDN and CDR2 is FVKESK. The CDR3 covers 14 residues. Here the CDR3 reads CASSKYGSLEAQYF. CDR3 sequence (DNA): TGTGCCAGCAGCAAGTACGGGTCCCTAGAGGCCCAGTACTTC.

V gene TRBV5-4 combines with J gene TRBJ2-7; the D gene could be TRBD1 or TRBD2 (5 bases each). The CDR3 spans 13 residues. The V end was cut by 4 bases, the J end by 3 bases, with 11 bases between. Germline V gene data show CDR1 as SGHNT and CDR2 as YYREEE (reference sequence). The CDR3 bases are TGTGCCAGCAGCCTCCGGGACCACTACGAGCAGTACTTC. It yields the protein CASSLRDHYEQYF.

The chain joins TRBV7-6 to TRBJ2-1; D remains unclear. The length of the CDR3 is 15 residues. Germline loops: CDR1 SGHVS, CDR2 FNYEAQ. The V end lost 3 bases, the J end lost 1 base, and 10 bases lay between the germline ends. CDR3 in amino acids: CASSLSRISYNEQFF. The CDR3 region has the DNA TGTGCCAGCAGCTTGTCGCGCATTTCCTACAATGAGCAGTTCTTC.

This clone is a singleton in its sample. The J gene is TRBJ2-5, the V gene TRBV10-3, with 8 positions matching TRBD2. Trimming cost V 2 bases and J 2 bases; bases outside gene matches: 4. This CDR3 is built from 15 residues. Looked up from germline, CDR1 is ENHRY and CDR2 is SYGVKD. CDR3 amino acids: CAISEISSGQETQYF. For the CDR3, the DNA is TGTGCCATCAGTGAGATCTCTAGCGGGCAAGAGACCCAGTACTTC.

The V and J genes are TRBV2 and TRBJ2-1; TRBD1 agrees at 9 bases. Germline loops: CDR1 SNHLY, CDR2 FYNNEI. Trimming took 7 bases from V and 8 from J; bases not matched to a gene: 12. CDR3 length equals 15 residues. In DNA form, the CDR3 reads TGTGCCAGCATTAATGGGGACAGGGTGGGAGATGAGCAGTTCTTC. This translates into CASINGDRVGDEQFF. Combining the CDR3 with reference TRBV2 and TRBJ2-1 gives the whole variable domain EPEVTQTPSHQVTQMGQEVILRCVPISNHLYFYWYRQILGQKVEFLVSFYNNEISEKSEIFDDQFSVERPDGSNFTLKIRSTKLEDSAMYFCASINGDRVGDEQFFGPGTRLTVL.

The chain links TRBV7-8 to TRBJ2-2; no firm D call. Deletions cut 3 bases from V and 6 bases from J, with 2 bases between. Per the germline V gene, CDR1 is SGHVS and CDR2 is FQNEAQ. The CDR3 has 11 residues. CDR3 bases: TGTGCCAGCAGCTTGGCCGGGGAGCTGTTTTTT. Protein product: CASSLAGELFF.

The CDR3 DNA reads TGTGCCAGCAGTGCACTAGCGGGAGTACTTGCCCCCTCCTACAATGAGCAGTTCTTC. Its protein product is CASSALAGVLAPSYNEQFF. V and J are TRBV28 and TRBJ2-1; 11 bases map to TRBD2. Germline trimming cut 5 bases from V and 0 bases from J; bases unmatched to any gene: 12. In germline, CDR1 is MDHEN, CDR2 SYDVKM. The CDR3 extends over 19 amino acids.

The chain joins TRBV7-6 to TRBJ2-7; TRBD2 agrees at 10 bases. The CDR3 is 15 residues long. Germline CDR1 and CDR2: SGHVS and FNYEAQ. Trimming at V came to 5 bases and at J to 6 bases, leaving 10 bases not matched to a gene. The CDR3 DNA sequence: TGTGCCAGCAGCCCACGCCCGGGACTAGCGTCCGAGCAGTACTTC. This codes for CASSPRPGLASEQYF.

As for this clone: Other DNA sequences in the same sample also yield this CDR3. The chain employs TRBV29-1 and TRBJ2-7; no reliable D call. Between the trimmed V and J ends, which lost 3 bases and 0 bases, there was a span of 9 bases. This CDR3 has 13 residues. CDR1 is SQVTM and CDR2 is ANQGSEA in the germline V gene. The CDR3 region has the DNA TGCAGCGTTGAGCTCTCCAGCTCCTACGAGCAGTACTTC. Translated: CSVELSSSYEQYF.

The rearrangement links TRBV28 to TRBJ2-3; D ambiguous. The V gene's germline CDR1 is MDHEN and CDR2 SYDVKM. This CDR3 spans 14 amino acids. Trimming cost V 4 bases and J 2 bases, with 10 bases left between them. CDR3 loop: CASSSAAVTDTQYF. Written as DNA, the CDR3 is TGTGCCAGCAGTTCGGCTGCAGTCACAGATACGCAGTATTTT.

This sequence joins TRBV7-8 and TRBJ2-7; D might be TRBD1 or TRBD2, each matching 5 bases. The CDR3 runs to 14 residues. V gave up 4 bases and J gave up 0 bases, with 10 bases separating them. Germline V lookup: CDR1 SGHVS, CDR2 FQNEAQ. The CDR3 coding sequence is TGTGCCAGCAGCTGGGGGTCCGTCTCCTACGAGCAGTACTTC. Translated, it gives CASSWGSVSYEQYF.